This TCR beta chain was recovered during a study of blood T cell repertoires in COVID-19. Study background: Both acute and convalescent COVID-19 samples were obtained from the United States, Italy and Spain. Nucleic acid was either cDNA or gDNA, and it came from T cells, B-cell-depleted T cells, or PBMCs.

In the authors' methods: Nucleated cell counts were estimated from reference gene primer amplification. Profiling relied on immunoSEQ multiplex PCR, and the TCRdb table lists in-frame clones only, not all of them. The V and J calls and the clone size are those of that table, but D and trimming were determined from the DNA. The sample shows 150,000 to 200,000 clones, 83% of them seen only once. The source material was peripheral blood. The TCR originated in a human donor in a cohort sampled during active COVID-19.

CDR3 bases: TGTGCCAGCAGGGACGGGACAGGAAATGGCTACGAGCAGTACTTC. Translated: CASRDGTGNGYEQYF. V usage is TRBV6-5 and J usage is TRBJ2-7; 8 bases align to TRBD1. The J segment lost 3 bases and the V segment lost 6 bases, leaving 10 bases of the junction unmatched. The germline V gene encodes CDR1 MNHEY and CDR2 SVGAGI. The CDR3 runs 15 residues.